The T cell receptor beta chain described here comes from a study of blood T cell repertoires in COVID-19 (TCRdb year 2020). Broadly, across the study: Collaborator samples came from the United States, Italy and Spain and covered acute and convalescent phases of COVID-19. The material from the prospective study consisted of cDNA or gDNA derived from T cells, B-cell-depleted T cells, or PBMCs. Samples were obtained from the ongoing ImmuneRACE study (first 160 participants) and from roughly 1,300 subjects provided by 6 global collaborators. A freely available public database, intended as a resource for researchers studying the immune response to SARS-CoV-2, is where the repertoires were released. HLA class I and class II types, where available, came from metadata supplied by the sample provider rather than from assay-based typing. Deeply sampled blood TCRbeta repertoires from subjects exposed to, actively infected with, or recovered from COVID-19 were included in the dataset. A de-identified subject ID, COVID-19 status, age in years and sex were almost always included in the sample metadata. General findings and caveats noted by the study authors: The amount of clinical and demographic metadata varied by source and participant and was provided uncurated.

TCRbeta CDR3 regions were amplified from genomic DNA using the immunoSEQ Assay, a bias-controlled multiplex PCR. As for the authors' bioinformatics: The number of nucleated cells in each sample was estimated by amplification of reference gene primers within the assay. To quantify the absolute abundance of each unique TCRbeta CDR3 rearrangement, sequence reads were collapsed and filtered. For each sample, productive Simpson clonality was calculated as the square root of Simpson's diversity index over productive rearrangements. This is the immuneACCESS table as TCRdb keeps it, with only in-frame sequences that have V and J called. A part of the clones is gone; compared with another copy, unresolved V genes explain less than half, and the rest is unexplained. V and J calls and clone size come straight from that table; D and trimming were deduced from the DNA. Within this sample are just over 250,000 clones, with around four fifths of them counted one time only. The ten largest clonotypes hold around 4.1% of the sample.

To note about this clone: Its antigen is currently not known. Base qualities were left out, and no much larger clone turns up one base away.

Participants in the prospective study were enrolled through a virtual design, were aged roughly 18 to 100 years, and lived in roughly 24 United States geographic areas. In the prospective study, participants were assigned to cohorts based on the clinical history participants reported in a screening survey and a study questionnaire. In the prospective study, mobile phlebotomists collected whole blood, serum and a nasopharyngeal or oropharyngeal swab from each participant. Prospective study participants could optionally give additional blood draws and questionnaires over an approximately two-month period. Before DNA extraction, prospective study blood samples were shipped either frozen or at room temperature. This receptor was identified in a man aged 25-40 years with acute COVID-19. The sequenced sample consisted of PBMCs or T cells enriched from blood (not recorded which).

The CDR3 region has the sequence CASSVGVQGGFEGYTF. The DNA sequence follows: TGTGCCAGCAGCGTAGGGGTACAGGGAGGGTTCGAAGGCTACACCTTC. The chain joins TRBV9 to TRBJ1-2; a weak D assignment points to TRBD1 (6 bases agree). A distance of 20 bases separates the germline ends of V and J, which lose 0 bases and 8 bases respectively. The CDR3 runs 16 amino acids, cysteine and phenylalanine included. Only the CDR3 region is kept as DNA, spanning 48 bases read in frame from base 1. Per the germline V gene, SGDLS is the CDR1 and YYNGEE is the CDR2.